Below are 6 T cell receptor beta chains sequenced from a single sample in a study of cytomegalovirus exposure and HLA in healthy donors. Primers: 60 Vbeta forward and 13 Jbeta reverse. Sequencing was performed with immunoSEQ multiplex PCR; in TCRdb, only in-frame clones are kept and a portion is missing. The repertoire holds about 140,000 clones, with 82% as singletons. The sample taken for sequencing was PBMCs. The receptors derive from a woman in her 40s in good health and CMV-seronegative.

The CDR3 is CASRVRGNEQFF. The CDR3 nucleotides read TGTGCCAGCAGAGTCCGGGGCAATGAGCAGTTCTTC. V gene TRBV28 combines with J gene TRBJ2-1, with D maybe TRBD2 (5 bases). Germline-derived CDR1 and CDR2 are MDHEN and SYDVKM. This CDR3 spans 12 amino acids. Trimming removed 6 bases from V and 6 bases from J, with 9 bases in between.

This clone has just a few counts. The chain combines TRBV5-1 with TRBJ1-1; 7 bases fit TRBD1. V shed 7 bases and J 7 bases; nucleotides not matched to a gene: 25. There are 18 residues in the CDR3. Germline loops: CDR1 SGHRS, CDR2 YFSETQ. CDR3 loop: CASRQGIFRVDPNFEAFF. DNA of the CDR3: TGCGCCAGCCGACAGGGCATATTTCGAGTGGACCCAAACTTTGAAGCTTTCTTT.

The chain carries TRBV25-1 and TRBJ2-3; 7 nucleotides agree with TRBD2. The CDR3 contains 15 residues. V shed 3 bases, J shed 3 bases, and the junction held 6 bases outside the gene matches. Germline CDR1 and CDR2: MGHDK and SYGVNS. DNA for the CDR3: TGTGCCAGCAGTGATACGGGGGGTAGGACAGATACGCAGTATTTT. Translating gives CASSDTGGRTDTQYF.

V gene TRBV5-1 combines with J gene TRBJ2-3, with a weak D call TRBD2 (5 bases). This CDR3 region has 16 residues. Trimming left V 4 bases short and J 0 bases short, with 15 bases between. From germline, CDR1 is SGHRS and CDR2 YFSETQ. The CDR3 DNA is TGCGCCAGCAGCCTCCAGGCTGCGGGCAGCACAGATACGCAGTATTTT. Translation: CASSLQAAGSTDTQYF.

V usage is TRBV20-1 and J usage is TRBJ1-4; D ambiguous. Germline-derived CDR1 and CDR2 are DFQATT and SNEGSKA (reference sequence). Trimming took 3 bases from V and 5 from J, leaving 4 bases between them. This CDR3 is built from 11 residues. DNA for the CDR3: TGCAGTGCTAGGCAGAATGAAAAACTGTTTTTT. This encodes CSARQNEKLFF.

The genes are TRBV11-2 and TRBJ2-6, with D unclear. Germline CDR1 is SGHAT and CDR2 is FQNNGV. CDR3 length: 16 amino acids. Trimming removed 5 bases at V and 0 bases at J, with 11 bases between. The CDR3 spells CASSDRVNSGANVLTF. The CDR3 DNA sequence: TGTGCCAGCAGCGATCGAGTTAACTCTGGGGCCAACGTCCTGACTTTC. Based on the CDR3 plus reference TRBV11-2 and TRBJ2-6, the full variable domain is EAGVAQSPRYKIIEKRQSVAFWCNPISGHATLYWYQQILGQGPKLLIQFQNNGVVDDSQLPKDRFSAERLKGVDSTLKIQPAKLEDSAVYLCASSDRVNSGANVLTFGAGSRLTVL.